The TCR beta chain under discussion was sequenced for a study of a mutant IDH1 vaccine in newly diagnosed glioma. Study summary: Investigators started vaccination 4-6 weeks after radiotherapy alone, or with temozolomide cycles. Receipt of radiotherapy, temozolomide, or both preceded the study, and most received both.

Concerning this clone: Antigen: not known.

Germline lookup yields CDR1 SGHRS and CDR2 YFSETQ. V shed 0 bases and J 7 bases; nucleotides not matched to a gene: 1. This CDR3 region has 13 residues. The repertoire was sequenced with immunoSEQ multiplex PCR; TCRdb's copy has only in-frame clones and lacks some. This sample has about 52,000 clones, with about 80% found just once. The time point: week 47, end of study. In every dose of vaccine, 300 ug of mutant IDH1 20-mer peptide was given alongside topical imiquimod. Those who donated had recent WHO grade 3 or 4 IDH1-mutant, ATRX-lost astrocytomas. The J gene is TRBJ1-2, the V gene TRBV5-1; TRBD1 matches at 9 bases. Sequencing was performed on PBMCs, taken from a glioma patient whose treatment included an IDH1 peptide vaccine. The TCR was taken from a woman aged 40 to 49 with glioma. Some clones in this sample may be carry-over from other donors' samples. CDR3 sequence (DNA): TGCGCCAGCAGCTTGGTGACAGGGGGTGGCTACACCTTC. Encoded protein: CASSLVTGGGYTF.